This T cell receptor (beta chain) was recovered during a study of T cell changes during pregnancy in multiple sclerosis. The data were produced by immunoSEQ multiplex PCR, yet TCRdb's version contains in-frame clones alone and is incomplete. The sample lists around 65,000 clones, approximately 92% occurring once. The ends were cut back, 7 bases at V and 0 bases at J, with 12 bases in the middle. Germline V CDR1 and CDR2: SEHNR, FQNEAQ (reference sequence). The CDR3 contains 15 residues. The material was peripheral blood, obtained in the second trimester of pregnancy. The genes are TRBV7-9 and TRBJ2-2, with D possibly matching TRBD1 (6 bases). The sequence was collected from a female donor in good health, enrolled as a control in a pregnancy study. CDR3 protein: CASNTGTTNTGELFF. The CDR3 DNA reads TGTGCCAGCAACACCGGGACAACGAACACCGGGGAGCTGTTTTTT.